The text below deals with one T cell receptor beta chain. Its cognate antigen is unknown. Reverse transcribed after extraction, RNA yielded cDNA as the sequencing template. Using immunoSEQ multiplex PCR, the repertoire was profiled, and TCRdb retains in-frame clones only, with some absent. The sample includes approximately 150,000 clones, roughly 50% of them seen just once. With 2 bases removed from V and 2 bases from J, the gap between germline ends came to 18 bases. The CDR3 consists of 17 residues. Per the germline V gene, CDR1 is SGHVS and CDR2 is FQNEAQ. These data come from a study of CD8+ T cells in alopecia areata. Investigators sorted PBMCs to obtain both CD4+ and CD8+ T cells. Study outcomes and limitations: Between patients, shared TCR sequences were less clear than in mice. This was possibly due in part to HLA diversity in the patient population. Lesional tissue from the scalp (especially in alopecia totalis/universalis) showed higher clonality than normal scalp.

V is TRBV7-8 and J is TRBJ1-2, with a weak D call TRBD1 (6 bases). Sequencing used CD4+ T cells sorted from blood. The sequence derives from a human donor in good health. This chain's CDR3 is CASSLIRGSVGNYGYTF. Here the CDR3 DNA reads TGTGCCAGCAGCTTAATCAGGGGATCTGTTGGCAACTATGGCTACACCTTC.